The present T cell receptor (beta chain) was sequenced within a study of CXCR3-negative and CXCR3-positive naive CD8 T cells. Study background: Each library held about 1.5 +/- 0.3 million TRB reads, 120 million to 150 million in total.

As regards this clonotype: Its antigen remains unidentified.

TRB cDNA libraries were made by UMI-labeled 5' RACE. TCRdb reanalyzed the 5' RACE reads, giving one entry per CDR3 protein sequence and no DNA. The specimen's table records approximately 100,000 distinct CDR3 sequences. The CDR3 runs to 12 residues. Overall study findings and caveats: Against CXCR3-negative naive cells, CXCR3-positive naive cells showed more hydrophobic TRB CDR3s.

This TCR came from a human donor in good health. Some clones in this sample may be carry-over from other donors' samples. What was sequenced was naive CXCR3- CD8+ T cells from blood. Subset here: CD45RO-CCR7+CD27+CD95- naive CD8+ T cells lacking CXCR3 (TNR3-). The chain has TRBV12-3 or TRBV12-4 and TRBJ2-1; TCRdb calls TRBD1, which cannot be checked without DNA. The CDR3: CATRTGNHEQFF.